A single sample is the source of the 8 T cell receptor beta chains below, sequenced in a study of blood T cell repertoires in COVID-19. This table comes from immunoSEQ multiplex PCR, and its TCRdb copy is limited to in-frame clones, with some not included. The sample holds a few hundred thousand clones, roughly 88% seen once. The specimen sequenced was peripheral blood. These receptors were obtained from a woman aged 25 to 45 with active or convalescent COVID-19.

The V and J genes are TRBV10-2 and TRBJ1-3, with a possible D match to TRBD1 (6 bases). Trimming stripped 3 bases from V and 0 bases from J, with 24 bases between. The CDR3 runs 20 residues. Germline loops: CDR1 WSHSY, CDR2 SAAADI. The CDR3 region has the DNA TGCGCCAGCAGTGAACCCTTGGGCAATCCAGGACAGTACTCTGGAAACACCATATATTTT. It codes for CASSEPLGNPGQYSGNTIYF.

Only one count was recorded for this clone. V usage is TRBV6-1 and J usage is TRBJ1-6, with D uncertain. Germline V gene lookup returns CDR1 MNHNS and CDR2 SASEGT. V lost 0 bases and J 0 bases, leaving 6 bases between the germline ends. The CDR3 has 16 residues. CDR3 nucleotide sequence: TGTGCCAGCAGTGAAGCGGGCAGCTCCTATAATTCACCCCTCCACTTT. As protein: CASSEAGSSYNSPLHF.

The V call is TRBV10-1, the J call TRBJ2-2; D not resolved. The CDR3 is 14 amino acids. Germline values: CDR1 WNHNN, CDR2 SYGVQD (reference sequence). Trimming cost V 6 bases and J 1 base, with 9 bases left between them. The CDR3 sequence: CASSQELNTGELFF. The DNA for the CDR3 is TGCGCCAGCAGCCAAGAGCTGAACACCGGGGAGCTGTTTTTT.

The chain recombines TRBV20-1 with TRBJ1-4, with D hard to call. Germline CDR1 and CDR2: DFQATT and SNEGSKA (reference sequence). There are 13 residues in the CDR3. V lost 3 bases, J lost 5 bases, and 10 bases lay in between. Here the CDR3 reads CSASPSANEKLFF. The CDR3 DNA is TGCAGTGCTAGTCCTAGTGCCAATGAAAAACTGTTTTTT.

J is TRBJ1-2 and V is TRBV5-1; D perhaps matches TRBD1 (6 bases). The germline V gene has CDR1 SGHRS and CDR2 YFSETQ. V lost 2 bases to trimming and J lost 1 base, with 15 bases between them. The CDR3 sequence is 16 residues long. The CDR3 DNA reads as TGCGCCAGCAGCTTAAAAGGGGACACCCATAACTATGGCTACACCTTC. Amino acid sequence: CASSLKGDTHNYGYTF. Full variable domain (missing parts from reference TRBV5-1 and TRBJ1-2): KAGVTQTPRYLIKTRGQQVTLSCSPISGHRSVSWYQQTPGQGLQFLFEYFSETQRNKGNFPGRFSGRQFSNSRSEMNVSTLELGDSALYLCASSLKGDTHNYGYTFGSGTRLTVV.

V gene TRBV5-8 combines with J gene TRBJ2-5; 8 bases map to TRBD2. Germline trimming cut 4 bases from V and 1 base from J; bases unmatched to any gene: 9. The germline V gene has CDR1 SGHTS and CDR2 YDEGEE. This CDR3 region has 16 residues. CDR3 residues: CASSVRAGGLQETQYF. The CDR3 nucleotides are TGTGCCAGCAGCGTTCGGGCGGGGGGACTCCAAGAGACCCAGTACTTC.

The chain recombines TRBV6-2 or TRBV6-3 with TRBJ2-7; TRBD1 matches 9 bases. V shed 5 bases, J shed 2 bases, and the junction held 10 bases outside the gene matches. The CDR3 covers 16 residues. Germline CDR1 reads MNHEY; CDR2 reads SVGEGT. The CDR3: CASSRLTTGGTYEQYF. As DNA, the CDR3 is TGTGCCAGCAGTCGCCTCACGACAGGGGGTACCTACGAGCAGTACTTC.

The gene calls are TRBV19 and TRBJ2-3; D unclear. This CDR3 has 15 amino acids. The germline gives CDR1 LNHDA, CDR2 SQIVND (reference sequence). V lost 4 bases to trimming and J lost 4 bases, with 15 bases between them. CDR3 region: CASSNGAGSADTQYF. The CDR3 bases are TGTGCCAGTAGTAATGGTGCAGGATCAGCAGATACGCAGTATTTT. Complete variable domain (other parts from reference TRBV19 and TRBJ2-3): DGGITQSPKYLFRKEGQNVTLSCEQNLNHDAMYWYRQDPGQGLRLIYYSQIVNDFQKGDIAEGYSVSREKKESFPLTVTSAQKNPTAFYLCASSNGAGSADTQYFGPGTRLTVL.